This T cell receptor beta chain was captured in a study of shared clonotypes between healthy human individuals. Whole-study results and caveats: Sample collection involved blood only; tissue repertoires are likely different. A small donor pool kept down the genetic and exposure-history diversity that was represented.

A deep-level run was used for the assay. Per the original methods: Sequence data from immunoSEQ were junction-only and lacked quality scores; consequently, filtering differed. Here immunoSEQ multiplex PCR was the method, and the copy in TCRdb shows in-frame clones only, minus some. V, J and clone size are those of that table, while D and trimming were read from the DNA. This sample carries over a million clones, approximately 98.5% of them seen once, and the ten largest clones take 0.36%. CDR3 length equals 14 residues. V lost 3 bases and J 5 bases, leaving 11 bases between the germline ends. CDR1 LNHDA and CDR2 SQIVND come from the germline V gene (reference sequence). Regarding this clone: Its antigen is unidentified.

Sample: naive CD4+ T cells sorted from blood. Subset here: CD45RA+ positively selected. The sequence came from a young man in good health. The chain combines TRBV19 with TRBJ2-1; the D call may be TRBD1 or TRBD2 (5 bases each). CDR3 coding DNA: TGTGCCAGTAGTATTGTCAGGGAGCACAATGAGCAGTTCTTC. It translates to CASSIVREHNEQFF.